This T cell receptor beta chain was retrieved from a study of blood T cell repertoires in COVID-19. The CDR3 consists of 17 residues. Germline CDR1 GTSNPN, CDR2 SVGIG (reference sequence). Trimming removed 0 bases from V and 4 bases from J, with 19 bases in between. Generated by immunoSEQ multiplex PCR, the TCRdb table keeps only in-frame clones and is missing some. The table has a few hundred thousand clones, approximately 82% seen once. The rearrangement links TRBV30 to TRBJ1-5; a possible D gene is TRBD1 (5 bases). Sequences were obtained from PBMCs or T cells enriched from blood (not recorded which). The clonotype was recovered from a man aged 40-49 years who had been exposed to COVID-19. CDR3 amino acids: CAWSVGTSPVFNQPQHF. CDR3 in DNA: TGTGCCTGGAGTGTGGGGACTTCGCCAGTTTTTAATCAGCCCCAGCATTTT.